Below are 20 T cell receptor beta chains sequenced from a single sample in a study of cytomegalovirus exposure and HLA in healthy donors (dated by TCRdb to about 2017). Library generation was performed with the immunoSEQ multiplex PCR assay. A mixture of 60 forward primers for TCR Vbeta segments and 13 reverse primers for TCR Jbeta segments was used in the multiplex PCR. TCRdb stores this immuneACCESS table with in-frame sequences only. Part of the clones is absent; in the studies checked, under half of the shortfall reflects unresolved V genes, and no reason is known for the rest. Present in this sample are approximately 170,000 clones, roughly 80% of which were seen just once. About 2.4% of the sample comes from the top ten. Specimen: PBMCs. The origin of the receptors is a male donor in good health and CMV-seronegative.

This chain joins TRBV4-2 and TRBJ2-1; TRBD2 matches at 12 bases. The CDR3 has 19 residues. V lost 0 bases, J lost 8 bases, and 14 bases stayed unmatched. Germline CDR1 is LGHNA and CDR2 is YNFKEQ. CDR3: CASSQDSLAGGRSWDEQFF. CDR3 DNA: TGTGCCAGCAGCCAAGATTCCCTAGCGGGGGGGCGGAGTTGGGATGAGCAGTTCTTC.

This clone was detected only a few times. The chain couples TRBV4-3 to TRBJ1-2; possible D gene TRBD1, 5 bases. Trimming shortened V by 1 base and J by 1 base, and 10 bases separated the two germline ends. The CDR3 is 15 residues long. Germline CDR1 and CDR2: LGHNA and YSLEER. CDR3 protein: CASSQVSGNNYGYTF. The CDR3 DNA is TGCGCCAGCAGCCAAGTCTCAGGGAATAACTATGGCTACACCTTC.

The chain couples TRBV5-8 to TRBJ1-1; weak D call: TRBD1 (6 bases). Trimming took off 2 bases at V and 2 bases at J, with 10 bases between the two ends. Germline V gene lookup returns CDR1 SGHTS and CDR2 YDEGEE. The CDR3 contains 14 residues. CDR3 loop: CASSFGTLNTEAFF. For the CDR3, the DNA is TGTGCCAGCAGCTTTGGGACACTCAACACTGAAGCTTTCTTT.

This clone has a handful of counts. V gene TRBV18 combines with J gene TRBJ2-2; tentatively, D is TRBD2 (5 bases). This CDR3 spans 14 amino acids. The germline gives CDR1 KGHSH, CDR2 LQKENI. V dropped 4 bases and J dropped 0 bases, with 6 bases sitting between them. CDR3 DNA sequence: TGTGCCAGCTCACGGGAGTCGAACACCGGGGAGCTGTTTTTT. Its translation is CASSRESNTGELFF.

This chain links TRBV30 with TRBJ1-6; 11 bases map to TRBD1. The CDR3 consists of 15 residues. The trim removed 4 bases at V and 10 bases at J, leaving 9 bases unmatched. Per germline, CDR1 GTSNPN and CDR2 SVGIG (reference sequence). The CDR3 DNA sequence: TGTGCCTGGACACCCCGCAGGGACAGGGGGTCACCCCTCCACTTT. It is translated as CAWTPRRDRGSPLHF.

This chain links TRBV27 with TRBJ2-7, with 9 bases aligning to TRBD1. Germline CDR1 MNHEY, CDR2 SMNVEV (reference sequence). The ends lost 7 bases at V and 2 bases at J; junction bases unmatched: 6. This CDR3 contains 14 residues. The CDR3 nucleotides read TGTGCCAGCAAACCCCGACAGGGGGCCTACGAGCAGTACTTC. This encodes CASKPRQGAYEQYF.

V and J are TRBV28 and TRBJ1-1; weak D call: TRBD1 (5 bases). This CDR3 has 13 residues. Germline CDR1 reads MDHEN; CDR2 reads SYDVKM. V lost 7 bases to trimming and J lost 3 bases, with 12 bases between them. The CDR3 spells CASILKGDTEAFF. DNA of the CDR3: TGTGCCAGCATCCTTAAAGGGGACACTGAAGCTTTCTTT.

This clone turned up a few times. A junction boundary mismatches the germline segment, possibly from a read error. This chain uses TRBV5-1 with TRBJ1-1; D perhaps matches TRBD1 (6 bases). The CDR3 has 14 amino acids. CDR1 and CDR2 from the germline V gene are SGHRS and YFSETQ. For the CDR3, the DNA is TGCGCCAGCAGCCTACTCGGGACAAACAATGAAGCTTTCTTT. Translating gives CASSLLGTNNEAFF.

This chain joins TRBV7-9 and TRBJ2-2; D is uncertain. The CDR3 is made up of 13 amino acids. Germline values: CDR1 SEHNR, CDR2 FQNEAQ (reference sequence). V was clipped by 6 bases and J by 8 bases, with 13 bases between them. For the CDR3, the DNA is TGTGCCAGCAGTCCTCAAGGCGGAGGGGAGCTGTTTTTT. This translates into CASSPQGGGELFF.

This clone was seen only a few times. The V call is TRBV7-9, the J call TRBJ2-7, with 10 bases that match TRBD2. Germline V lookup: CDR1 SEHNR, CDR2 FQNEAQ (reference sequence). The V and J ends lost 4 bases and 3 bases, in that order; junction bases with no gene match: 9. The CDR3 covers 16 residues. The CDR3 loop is CASSSAGPSGSYEQYF. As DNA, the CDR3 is TGTGCCAGCAGCTCCGCTGGGCCTAGCGGGAGCTACGAGCAGTACTTC.

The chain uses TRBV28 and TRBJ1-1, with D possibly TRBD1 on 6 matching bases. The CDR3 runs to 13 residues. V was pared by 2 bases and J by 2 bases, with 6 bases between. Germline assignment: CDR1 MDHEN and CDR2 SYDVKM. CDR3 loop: CASSLGGNTEAFF. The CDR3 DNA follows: TGTGCCAGCAGTTTAGGGGGCAACACTGAAGCTTTCTTT.

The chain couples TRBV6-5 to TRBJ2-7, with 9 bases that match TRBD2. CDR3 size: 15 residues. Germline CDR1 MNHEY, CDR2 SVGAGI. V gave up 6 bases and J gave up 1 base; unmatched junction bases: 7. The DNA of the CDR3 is TGTGCCAGCAGGACTGGGCTAGCGGGGTCCTACGAGCAGTACTTC. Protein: CASRTGLAGSYEQYF.

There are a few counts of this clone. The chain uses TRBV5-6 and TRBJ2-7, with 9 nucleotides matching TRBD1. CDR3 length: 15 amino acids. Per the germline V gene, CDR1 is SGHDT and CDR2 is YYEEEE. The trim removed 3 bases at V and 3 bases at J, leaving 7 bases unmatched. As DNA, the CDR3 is TGTGCCAGCAGCTCCGGGACAGGGTTCAACTACGAGCAGTACTTC. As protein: CASSSGTGFNYEQYF.

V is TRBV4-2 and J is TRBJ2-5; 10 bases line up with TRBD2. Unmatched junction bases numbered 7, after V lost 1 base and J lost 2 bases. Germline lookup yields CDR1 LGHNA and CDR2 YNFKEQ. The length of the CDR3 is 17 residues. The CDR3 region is CASSQVSASGGQETQYF. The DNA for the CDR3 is TGTGCCAGCAGCCAAGTCAGTGCTAGCGGGGGACAAGAGACCCAGTACTTC.

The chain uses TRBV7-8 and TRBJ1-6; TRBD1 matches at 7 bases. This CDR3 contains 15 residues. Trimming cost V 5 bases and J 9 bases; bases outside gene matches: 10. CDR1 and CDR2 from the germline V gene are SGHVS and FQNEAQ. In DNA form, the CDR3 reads TGTGCCAGCAGCCAGACGGGACAGCTATTTTCACCCCTCCACTTT. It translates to CASSQTGQLFSPLHF.

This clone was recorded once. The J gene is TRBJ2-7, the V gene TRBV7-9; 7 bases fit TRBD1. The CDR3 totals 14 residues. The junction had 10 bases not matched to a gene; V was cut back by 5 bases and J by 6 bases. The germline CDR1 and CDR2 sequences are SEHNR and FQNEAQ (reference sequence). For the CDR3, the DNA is TGTGCCAGCAGCCACTGGACAGGAATAGCCGAGCAGTACTTC. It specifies CASSHWTGIAEQYF.

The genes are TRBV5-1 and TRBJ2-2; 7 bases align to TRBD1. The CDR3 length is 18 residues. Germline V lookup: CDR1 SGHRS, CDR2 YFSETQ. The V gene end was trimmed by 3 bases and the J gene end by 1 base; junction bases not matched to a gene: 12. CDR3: CASSWLSGGIGNTGELFF. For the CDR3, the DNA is TGCGCCAGCAGCTGGTTGTCAGGGGGTATCGGGAACACCGGGGAGCTGTTTTTT.

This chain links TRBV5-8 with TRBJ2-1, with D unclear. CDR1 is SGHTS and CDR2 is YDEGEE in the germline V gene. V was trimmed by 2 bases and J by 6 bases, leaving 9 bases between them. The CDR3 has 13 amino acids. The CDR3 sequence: CASSFNSFNEQFF. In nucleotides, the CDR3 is TGTGCCAGCAGCTTTAACAGTTTCAATGAGCAGTTCTTC.

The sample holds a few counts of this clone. CDR3 in DNA: TGTGCCAGTATCGTGGGCCAAGAGCAGTTCTTC. Amino acids: CASIVGQEQFF. The rearrangement links TRBV19 to TRBJ2-1; D not resolved. CDR3 length: 11 amino acids. Germline assignment: CDR1 LNHDA and CDR2 SQIVND (reference sequence). V was shortened by 7 bases and J by 10 bases, with 11 bases between the two germline ends.

CDR3: CASTRRGPGQGNEQYF. The CDR3 bases are TGTGCCAGCACCCGCCGTGGTCCAGGACAGGGTAACGAGCAGTACTTC. The rearrangement links TRBV27 to TRBJ2-7, with TRBD1 matching over 8 bases. Germline CDR1 and CDR2: MNHEY and SMNVEV (reference sequence). The CDR3 has 16 amino acids. With V trimmed by 7 bases and J by 5 bases, 16 bases remained unmatched.